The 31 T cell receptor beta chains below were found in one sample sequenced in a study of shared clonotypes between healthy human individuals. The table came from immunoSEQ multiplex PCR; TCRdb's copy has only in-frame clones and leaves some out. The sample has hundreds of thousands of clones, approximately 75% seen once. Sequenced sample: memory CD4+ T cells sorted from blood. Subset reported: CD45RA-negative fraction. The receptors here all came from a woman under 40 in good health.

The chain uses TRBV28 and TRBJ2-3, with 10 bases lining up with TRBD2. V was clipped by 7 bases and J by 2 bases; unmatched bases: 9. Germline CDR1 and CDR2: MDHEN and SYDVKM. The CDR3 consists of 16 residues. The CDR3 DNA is TGTGCCAGCACCCTAGCGGGAGTACGTTCCACAGATACGCAGTATTTT. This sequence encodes CASTLAGVRSTDTQYF.

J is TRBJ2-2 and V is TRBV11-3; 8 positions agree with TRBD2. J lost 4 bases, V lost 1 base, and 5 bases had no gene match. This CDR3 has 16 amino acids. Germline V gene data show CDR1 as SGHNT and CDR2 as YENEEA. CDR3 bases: TGTGCCAGCAGCTTAGGCCCCACTAGCGGCACCGGGGAGCTGTTTTTT. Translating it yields CASSLGPTSGTGELFF.

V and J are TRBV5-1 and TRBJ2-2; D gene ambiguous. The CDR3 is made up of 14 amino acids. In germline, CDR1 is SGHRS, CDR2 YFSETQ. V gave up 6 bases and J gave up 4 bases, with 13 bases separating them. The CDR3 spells CASTRAAGTGELFF. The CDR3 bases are TGCGCCAGCACCCGGGCAGCCGGCACCGGGGAGCTGTTTTTT. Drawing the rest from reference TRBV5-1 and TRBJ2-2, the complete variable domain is KAGVTQTPRYLIKTRGQQVTLSCSPISGHRSVSWYQQTPGQGLQFLFEYFSETQRNKGNFPGRFSGRQFSNSRSEMNVSTLELGDSALYLCASTRAAGTGELFFGEGSRLTVL.

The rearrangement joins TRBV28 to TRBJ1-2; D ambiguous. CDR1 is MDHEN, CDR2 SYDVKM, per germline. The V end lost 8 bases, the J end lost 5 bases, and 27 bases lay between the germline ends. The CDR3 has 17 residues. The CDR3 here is CASYSLGSRLGRYGYTF. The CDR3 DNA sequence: TGTGCCAGCTACTCCCTCGGCAGCCGGCTTGGGAGGTATGGCTACACCTTC.

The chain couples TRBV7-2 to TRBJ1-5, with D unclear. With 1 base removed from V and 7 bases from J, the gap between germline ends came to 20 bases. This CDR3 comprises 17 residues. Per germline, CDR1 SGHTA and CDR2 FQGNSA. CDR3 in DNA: TGTGCCAGCAGCTTAGAACGGGCGGGGAAGGAAAGGCAGCCCCAGCATTTT. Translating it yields CASSLERAGKERQPQHF. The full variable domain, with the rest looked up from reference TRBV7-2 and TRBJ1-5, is GAGVSQSPSNKVTEKGKDVELRCDPISGHTALYWYRQSLGQGLEFLIYFQGNSAPDKSGLPSDRFSAERTGGSVSTLTIQRTQQEDSAVYLCASSLERAGKERQPQHFGDGTRLSIL.

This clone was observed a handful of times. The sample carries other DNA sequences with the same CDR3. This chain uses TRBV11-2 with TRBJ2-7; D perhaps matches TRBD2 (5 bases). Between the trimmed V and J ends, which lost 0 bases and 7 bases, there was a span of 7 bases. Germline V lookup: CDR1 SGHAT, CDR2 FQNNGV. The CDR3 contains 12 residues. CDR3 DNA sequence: TGTGCCAGCAGCTTAGATCGCGGGGAGCAGTACTTC. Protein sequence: CASSLDRGEQYF.

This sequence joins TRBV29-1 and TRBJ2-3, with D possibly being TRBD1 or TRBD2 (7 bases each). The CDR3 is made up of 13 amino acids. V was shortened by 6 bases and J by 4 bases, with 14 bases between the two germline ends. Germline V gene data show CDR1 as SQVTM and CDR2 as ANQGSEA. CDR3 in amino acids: CSVRGGVSDTQYF. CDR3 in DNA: TGCAGCGTCAGGGGGGGAGTCTCAGATACGCAGTATTTT.

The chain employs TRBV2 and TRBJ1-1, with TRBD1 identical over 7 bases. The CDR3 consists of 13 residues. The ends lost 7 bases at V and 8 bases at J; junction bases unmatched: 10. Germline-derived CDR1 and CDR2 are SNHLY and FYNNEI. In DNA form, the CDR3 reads TGTGCCAGCAACTCCGGGACAGTCGGCGAAGCTTTCTTT. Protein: CASNSGTVGEAFF.

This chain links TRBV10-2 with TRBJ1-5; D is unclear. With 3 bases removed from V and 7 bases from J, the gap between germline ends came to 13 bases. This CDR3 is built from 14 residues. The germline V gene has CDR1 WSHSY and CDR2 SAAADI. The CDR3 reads CASSDVAPGQPQHF. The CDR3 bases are TGCGCCAGCAGTGACGTGGCCCCTGGGCAGCCCCAGCATTTT.

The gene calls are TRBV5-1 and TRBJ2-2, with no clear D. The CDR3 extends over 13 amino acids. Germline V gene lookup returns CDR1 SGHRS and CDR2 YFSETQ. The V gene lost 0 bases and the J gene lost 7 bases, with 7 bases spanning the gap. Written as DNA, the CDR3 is TGCGCCAGCAGCTTGGTGTCAGACGGGGAGCTGTTTTTT. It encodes CASSLVSDGELFF.

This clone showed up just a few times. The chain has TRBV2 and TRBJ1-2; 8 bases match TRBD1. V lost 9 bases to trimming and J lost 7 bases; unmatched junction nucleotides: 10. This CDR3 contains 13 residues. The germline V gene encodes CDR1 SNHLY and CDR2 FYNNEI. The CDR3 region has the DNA TGTGCCAGATTACTCCGGGACAGGTCTGGCTACACCTTC. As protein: CARLLRDRSGYTF.

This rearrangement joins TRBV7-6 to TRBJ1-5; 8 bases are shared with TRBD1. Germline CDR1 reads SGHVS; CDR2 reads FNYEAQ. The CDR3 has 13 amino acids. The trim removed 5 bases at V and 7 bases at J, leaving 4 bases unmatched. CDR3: CASSPRQGQPQHF. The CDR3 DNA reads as TGTGCCAGCAGCCCCAGACAGGGGCAGCCCCAGCATTTT.

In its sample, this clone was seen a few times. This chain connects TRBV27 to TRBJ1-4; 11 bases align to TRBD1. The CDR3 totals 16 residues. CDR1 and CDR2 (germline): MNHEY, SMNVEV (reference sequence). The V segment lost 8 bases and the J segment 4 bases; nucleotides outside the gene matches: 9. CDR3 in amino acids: CASHPGQGGDNEKLFF. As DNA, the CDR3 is TGTGCCAGCCACCCGGGACAGGGGGGAGATAATGAAAAACTGTTTTTT.

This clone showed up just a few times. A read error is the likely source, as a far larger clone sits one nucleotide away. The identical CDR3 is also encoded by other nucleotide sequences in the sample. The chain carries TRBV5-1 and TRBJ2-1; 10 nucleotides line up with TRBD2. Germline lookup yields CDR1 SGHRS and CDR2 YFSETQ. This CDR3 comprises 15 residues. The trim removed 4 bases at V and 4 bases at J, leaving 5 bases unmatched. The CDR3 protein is CASSLASGGYNEQFF. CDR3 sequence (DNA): TGCGCCAGCAGCCTGGCTAGCGGGGGTTACAATGAGCAGTTCTTC.

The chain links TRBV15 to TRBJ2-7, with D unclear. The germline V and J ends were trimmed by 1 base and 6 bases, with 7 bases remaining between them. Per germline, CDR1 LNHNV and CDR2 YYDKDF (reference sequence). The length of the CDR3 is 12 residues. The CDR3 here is CATSRVRGEQYF. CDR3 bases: TGTGCCACCAGCAGAGTCCGAGGCGAGCAGTACTTC.

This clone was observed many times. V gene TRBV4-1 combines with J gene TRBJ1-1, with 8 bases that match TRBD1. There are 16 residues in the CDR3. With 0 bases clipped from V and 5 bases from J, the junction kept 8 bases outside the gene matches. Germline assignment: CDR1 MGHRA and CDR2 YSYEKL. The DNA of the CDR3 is TGCGCCAGCAGCCAAGAAGGGCAGACAGGGGTTACTGAAGCTTTCTTT. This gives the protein CASSQEGQTGVTEAFF.

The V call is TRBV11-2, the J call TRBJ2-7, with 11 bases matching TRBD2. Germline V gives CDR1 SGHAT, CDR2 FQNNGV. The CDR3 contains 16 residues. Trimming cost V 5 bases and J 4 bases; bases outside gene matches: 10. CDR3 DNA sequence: TGTGCCAGCAGCATCCCCACTAGCGGGAGAAGGTACGAGCAGTACTTC. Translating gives CASSIPTSGRRYEQYF.

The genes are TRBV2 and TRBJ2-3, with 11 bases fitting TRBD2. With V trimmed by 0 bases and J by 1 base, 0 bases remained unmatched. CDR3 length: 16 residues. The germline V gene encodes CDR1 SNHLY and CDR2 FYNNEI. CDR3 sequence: CASSEAGLAGTDTQYF. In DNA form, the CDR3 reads TGTGCCAGCAGTGAAGCGGGACTAGCGGGCACAGATACGCAGTATTTT.

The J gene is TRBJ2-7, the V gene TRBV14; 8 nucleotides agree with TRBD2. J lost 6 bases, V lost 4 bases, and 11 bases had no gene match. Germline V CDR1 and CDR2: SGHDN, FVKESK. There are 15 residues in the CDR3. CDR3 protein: CASSRTTSGLSEQYF. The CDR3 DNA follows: TGTGCCAGCAGCCGAACCACTAGCGGCCTAAGCGAGCAGTACTTC.

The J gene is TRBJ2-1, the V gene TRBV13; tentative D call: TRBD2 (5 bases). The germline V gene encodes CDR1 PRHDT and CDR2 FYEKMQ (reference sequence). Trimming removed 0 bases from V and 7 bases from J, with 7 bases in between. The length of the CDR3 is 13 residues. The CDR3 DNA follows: TGTGCCAGCAGCTTAGGAGAGGGAAATGAGCAGTTCTTC. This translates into CASSLGEGNEQFF.

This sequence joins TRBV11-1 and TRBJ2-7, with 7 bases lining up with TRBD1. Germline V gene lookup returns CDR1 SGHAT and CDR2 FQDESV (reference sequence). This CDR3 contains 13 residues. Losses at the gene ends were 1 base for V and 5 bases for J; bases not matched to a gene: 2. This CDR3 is CASSLDRGNEQYF. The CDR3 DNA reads TGTGCCAGCAGCTTAGACAGGGGAAACGAGCAGTACTTC.

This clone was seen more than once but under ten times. CDR3 sequence (DNA): TGTGCCAGCAGTTCCCTCCTCCACGCGGCCGGGGAGCTGTTTTTT. Translation: CASSSLLHAAGELFF. The chain joins TRBV28 to TRBJ2-2, with no clear D. Trimming shortened V by 4 bases and J by 6 bases, and 15 bases separated the two germline ends. The CDR3 totals 15 residues. CDR1 is MDHEN, CDR2 SYDVKM, per germline.

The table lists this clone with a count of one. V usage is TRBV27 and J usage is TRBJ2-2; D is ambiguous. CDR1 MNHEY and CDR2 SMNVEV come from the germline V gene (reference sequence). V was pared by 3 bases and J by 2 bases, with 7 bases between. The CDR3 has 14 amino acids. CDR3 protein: CASSFGFNTGELFF. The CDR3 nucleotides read TGTGCCAGCAGTTTTGGGTTCAACACCGGGGAGCTGTTTTTT.

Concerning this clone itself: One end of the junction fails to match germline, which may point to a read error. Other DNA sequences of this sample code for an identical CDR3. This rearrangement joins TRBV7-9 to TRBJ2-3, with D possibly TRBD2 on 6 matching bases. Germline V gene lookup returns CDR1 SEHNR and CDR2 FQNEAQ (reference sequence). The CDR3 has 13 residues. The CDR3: CASSLASTDTQYF. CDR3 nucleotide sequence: TGTGCCAGCAGCCTAGCGAGCACAGATACGCAGTATTTT.

The CDR3, as DNA: TGCGCCAGCAGCGTACAGGGAAACACCGGGGAGCTGTTTTTT. Protein: CASSVQGNTGELFF. The chain combines TRBV5-1 with TRBJ2-2, with D perhaps matching TRBD1 (6 bases). Trimming removed 4 bases from V and 2 bases from J, with 9 bases in between. Germline V gene lookup returns CDR1 SGHRS and CDR2 YFSETQ. The CDR3 is made up of 14 amino acids.

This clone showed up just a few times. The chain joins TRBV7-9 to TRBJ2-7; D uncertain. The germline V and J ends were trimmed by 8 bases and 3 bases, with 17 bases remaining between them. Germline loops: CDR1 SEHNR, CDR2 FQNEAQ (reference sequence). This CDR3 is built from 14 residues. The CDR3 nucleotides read TGTGCCAGCCGCCCCAGATCCGGAAACTACGAGCAGTACTTC. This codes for CASRPRSGNYEQYF.

In DNA form, the CDR3 reads TGTGCCAGCAGCTCGACTAGCGGGAGGGAACGTATGGTTATCCACGAGCAGTACTTC. Translating gives CASSSTSGRERMVIHEQYF. J is TRBJ2-7 and V is TRBV7-9; 14 positions agree with TRBD2. The germline CDR1 and CDR2 sequences are SEHNR and FQNEAQ (reference sequence). The CDR3 has 19 amino acids. With 4 bases clipped from V and 5 bases from J, the junction kept 16 bases outside the gene matches.

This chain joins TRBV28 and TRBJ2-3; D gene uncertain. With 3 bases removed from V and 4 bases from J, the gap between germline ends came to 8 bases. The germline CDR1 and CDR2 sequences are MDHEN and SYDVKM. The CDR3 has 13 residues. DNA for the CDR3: TGTGCCAGCAGTTTTGTGATGGCAGATACGCAGTATTTT. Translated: CASSFVMADTQYF.

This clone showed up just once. The chain's CDR3 is CASSPLVGAEQYF. CDR3 nucleotide sequence: TGTGCCAGCAGCCCATTAGTGGGGGCGGAGCAGTACTTC. The V call is TRBV11-2, the J call TRBJ2-7; a weak D match, TRBD1 (6 bases). Germline V CDR1 and CDR2: SGHAT, FQNNGV. The CDR3 covers 13 residues. V lost 5 bases and J 7 bases, leaving 15 bases between the germline ends.

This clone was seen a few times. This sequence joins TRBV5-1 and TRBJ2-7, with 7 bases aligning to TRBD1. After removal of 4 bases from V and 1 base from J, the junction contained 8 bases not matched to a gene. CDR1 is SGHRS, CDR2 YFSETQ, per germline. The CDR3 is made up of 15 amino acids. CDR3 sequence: CASSKIRDSSYEQYF. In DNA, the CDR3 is TGCGCCAGCAGCAAAATCCGGGACAGTTCCTACGAGCAGTACTTC.

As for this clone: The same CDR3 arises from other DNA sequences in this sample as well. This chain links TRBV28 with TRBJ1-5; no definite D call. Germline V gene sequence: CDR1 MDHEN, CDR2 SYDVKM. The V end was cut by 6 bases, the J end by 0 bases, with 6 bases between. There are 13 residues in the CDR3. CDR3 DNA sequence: TGTGCCAGCAGCCTTTATAGCAATCAGCCCCAGCATTTT. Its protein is CASSLYSNQPQHF. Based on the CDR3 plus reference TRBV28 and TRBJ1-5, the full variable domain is DVKVTQSSRYLVKRTGEKVFLECVQDMDHENMFWYRQDPGLGLRLIYFSYDVKMKEKGDIPEGYSVSREKKERFSLILESASTNQTSMYLCASSLYSNQPQHFGDGTRLSIL.